Listed here are 11 T cell receptor beta chains from one sample, sequenced in a study of blood T cell repertoires in COVID-19. TCRdb keeps only in-frame clones here, not all; method: immunoSEQ multiplex PCR. The sample lists 100,000 to 150,000 clones; roughly 74% were seen once. The sample comprised peripheral blood. These receptors were taken from a man of 80 years or more with COVID-19, enrolled during active disease.

There are a few counts of this clone. The chain joins TRBV6-5 to TRBJ1-3; D ambiguous. The CDR3 totals 13 residues. Trimming pared 8 bases from V and 2 bases from J, leaving 10 bases between. Germline CDR1 is MNHEY and CDR2 is SVGAGI. The CDR3 bases are TGTGCCAGCCAGGAGGAAGCTGGAAACACCATATATTTT. Protein product: CASQEEAGNTIYF.

V and J are TRBV9 and TRBJ1-6, with D hard to call. The germline V gene encodes CDR1 SGDLS and CDR2 YYNGEE. The CDR3 sequence is 17 residues long. Trimming left V 3 bases short and J 4 bases short, with 17 bases between. The CDR3 is CASSAGGSPTYNSPLHF. CDR3 nucleotides: TGTGCCAGCAGCGCTGGTGGGAGCCCCACGTATAATTCACCCCTCCACTTT.

The chain carries TRBV11-2 and TRBJ2-7; TRBD1 matches 7 bases. The V and J ends lost 5 bases and 3 bases, in that order; junction bases with no gene match: 13. CDR1 is SGHAT, CDR2 FQNNGV, per germline. The CDR3 has 16 amino acids. The CDR3 DNA follows: TGTGCCAGCAGCCCACTTGAATCTGCAGGGGGCTACGAGCAGTACTTC. Its translation: CASSPLESAGGYEQYF.

The chain combines TRBV28 with TRBJ1-6; 8 bases line up with TRBD1. V shed 10 bases, J shed 6 bases, and the junction held 14 bases outside the gene matches. The germline gives CDR1 MDHEN, CDR2 SYDVKM. CDR3 length equals 16 residues. The CDR3 loop reads CATSGVGQGGNSPLHF. Here the CDR3 DNA reads TGTGCCACCTCGGGGGTTGGACAGGGAGGTAATTCACCCCTCCACTTT.

This clone was counted many times. The chain recombines TRBV5-4 with TRBJ1-2; 10 bases line up with TRBD1. CDR3 length equals 15 residues. V shed 4 bases and J 4 bases; nucleotides not matched to a gene: 7. Germline CDR1 reads SGHNT; CDR2 reads YYREEE (reference sequence). In DNA form, the CDR3 reads TGTGCCAGCAGCCCGGGACAGGGGCCTTTCTATGGCTACACCTTC. This sequence encodes CASSPGQGPFYGYTF.

This clone has only a few counts. The chain recombines TRBV10-3 with TRBJ2-3; 13 nucleotides line up with TRBD2. Germline loops: CDR1 ENHRY, CDR2 SYGVKD. The CDR3 length is 15 residues. The V and J ends lost 2 bases and 6 bases, in that order; junction bases with no gene match: 2. The CDR3 protein is CAISEGLAGDDTQYF. CDR3 nucleotides: TGTGCCATCAGTGAGGGACTAGCGGGAGATGATACGCAGTATTTT.

J is TRBJ2-7 and V is TRBV28; 10 bases line up with TRBD2. The CDR3 totals 15 residues. V was pared by 6 bases and J by 6 bases, with 11 bases of the junction left unmatched. The V gene's germline CDR1 is MDHEN and CDR2 SYDVKM. CDR3 region: CASSPLPSGSGEQYF. The DNA for the CDR3 is TGTGCCAGCAGCCCTCTCCCTAGCGGGAGTGGCGAGCAGTACTTC.

The chain links TRBV6-4 to TRBJ2-7; TRBD2 agrees at 10 bases. The CDR3 is 15 amino acids. Germline trimming cut 7 bases from V and 2 bases from J; bases unmatched to any gene: 8. The germline V gene has CDR1 MRHNA and CDR2 SNTAGT. CDR3 sequence: CASTSGSSRTYEQYF. CDR3 sequence (DNA): TGTGCCAGCACTAGCGGGAGTAGCCGAACCTACGAGCAGTACTTC.

The rearrangement links TRBV9 to TRBJ1-6, with unresolved D. Germline V gene sequence: CDR1 SGDLS, CDR2 YYNGEE. The germline V and J ends were trimmed by 4 bases and 10 bases, with 9 bases remaining between them. The CDR3 totals 12 residues. The chain's CDR3 is CASSSTSSPLHF. In nucleotides, the CDR3 is TGTGCCAGCAGCTCAACATCCTCACCCCTCCACTTT.

The genes are TRBV6-5 and TRBJ2-7; 9 bases align to TRBD1. CDR1 and CDR2 (germline): MNHEY, SVGAGI. This CDR3 comprises 13 residues. The J segment lost 11 bases and the V segment lost 5 bases, leaving 10 bases of the junction unmatched. As DNA, the CDR3 is TGTGCCAGCAGTCAGCATTTACAGGGGGCTGAGTACTTC. As protein: CASSQHLQGAEYF.

The genes are TRBV6-1 and TRBJ2-1; TRBD2 matches at 7 bases. Germline V gene lookup returns CDR1 MNHNS and CDR2 SASEGT. V lost 3 bases and J lost 2; bases outside the gene matches: 7. This CDR3 spans 16 amino acids. The CDR3 coding sequence is TGTGCCAGCAGTGAGACTAGCATGAGACCCTACAATGAGCAGTTCTTC. It codes for CASSETSMRPYNEQFF.